This T cell receptor (beta chain) was sequenced in a study of human T cells and chemical hapten exposure. Time point defined: patch test 2, 6 weeks after DPC sensitization. Treatment here: therapeutic diphenylcyclopropenone sensitization with weekly scalp DPC. The study enrolled 18 to 70-year-old alopecia patients suitable for DPC. The V gene end was trimmed by 5 bases and the J gene end by 6 bases; junction bases not matched to a gene: 6. Germline V lookup: CDR1 LNHDA, CDR2 SQIVND (reference sequence). This CDR3 spans 14 amino acids. In this sample, this clonotype turned up many times. Original methodology: Ranging from about 20,000 to 700,000, TCR counts per sample had a median value of around 90,000. TCRdb reprocessed the RACE reads with MiXCR, giving one entry per CDR3 protein. V and J calls and clone size were set by TCRdb, not the authors. The sample has around 99,000 distinct CDR3 sequences; about a tenth are singletons.

This receptor was identified in a woman in her thirties or forties with alopecia areata. Some clones in this sample may be carry-over from other donors' samples. The sequenced sample was whole blood, obtained in connection with sensitization to the hapten diphenylcyclopropenone (DPC). The chain combines TRBV19 with TRBJ1-5; 8 bases align to TRBD1. The CDR3, as DNA: TGTGCCAGTAGTGTCCAGGGGGCAGCTCAGCCCCAGCATTTT. Protein: CASSVQGAAQPQHF. The full variable domain, completed using reference TRBV19 and TRBJ1-5, is DGGITQSPKYLFRKEGQNVTLSCEQNLNHDAMYWYRQDPGQGLRLIYYSQIVNDFQKGDIAEGYSVSREKKESFPLTVTSAQKNPTAFYLCASSVQGAAQPQHFGDGTRLSIL.